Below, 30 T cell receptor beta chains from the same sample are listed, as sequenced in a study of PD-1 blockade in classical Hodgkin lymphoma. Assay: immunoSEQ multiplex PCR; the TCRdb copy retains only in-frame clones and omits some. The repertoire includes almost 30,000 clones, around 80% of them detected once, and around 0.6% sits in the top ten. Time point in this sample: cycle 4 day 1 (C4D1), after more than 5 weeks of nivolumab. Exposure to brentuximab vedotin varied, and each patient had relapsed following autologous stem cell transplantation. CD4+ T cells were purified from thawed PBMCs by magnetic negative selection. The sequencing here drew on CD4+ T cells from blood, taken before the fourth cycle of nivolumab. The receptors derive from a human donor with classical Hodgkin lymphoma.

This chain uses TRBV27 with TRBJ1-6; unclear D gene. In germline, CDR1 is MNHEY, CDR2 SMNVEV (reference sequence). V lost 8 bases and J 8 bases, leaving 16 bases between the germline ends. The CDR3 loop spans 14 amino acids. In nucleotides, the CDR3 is TGTGCCAGCTTCGTTCCACCTCCCGATTCACCCCTCCACTTT. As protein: CASFVPPPDSPLHF.

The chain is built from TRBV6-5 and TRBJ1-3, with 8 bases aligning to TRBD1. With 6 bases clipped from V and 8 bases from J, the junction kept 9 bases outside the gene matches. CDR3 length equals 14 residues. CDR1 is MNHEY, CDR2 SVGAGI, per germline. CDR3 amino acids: CASRRTGYEHTIYF. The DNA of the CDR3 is TGTGCCAGCAGACGGACAGGGTACGAGCACACCATATATTTT.

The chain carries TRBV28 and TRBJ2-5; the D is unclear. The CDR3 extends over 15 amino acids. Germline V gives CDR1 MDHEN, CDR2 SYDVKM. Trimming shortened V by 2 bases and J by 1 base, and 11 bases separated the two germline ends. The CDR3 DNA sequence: TGTGCCAGCAGTTTAAGAGGAAAGGGCCAAGAGACCCAGTACTTC. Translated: CASSLRGKGQETQYF.

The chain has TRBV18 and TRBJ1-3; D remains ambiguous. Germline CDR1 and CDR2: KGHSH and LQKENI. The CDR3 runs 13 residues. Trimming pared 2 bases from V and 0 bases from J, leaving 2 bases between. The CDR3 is CASSPNSGNTIYF. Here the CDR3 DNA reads TGTGCCAGCTCACCAAACTCTGGAAACACCATATATTTT.

CDR3 bases: TGCGCCAGCAGCTTGGAGGGGGGCAGGGGAGATACGCAGTATTTT. This gives the protein CASSLEGGRGDTQYF. The chain has TRBV5-1 and TRBJ2-3; either TRBD1 or TRBD2 may supply D (6 bases each). The CDR3 runs 15 residues. The ends were cut back, 0 bases at V and 5 bases at J, with 13 bases in the middle. Germline CDR1 SGHRS, CDR2 YFSETQ.

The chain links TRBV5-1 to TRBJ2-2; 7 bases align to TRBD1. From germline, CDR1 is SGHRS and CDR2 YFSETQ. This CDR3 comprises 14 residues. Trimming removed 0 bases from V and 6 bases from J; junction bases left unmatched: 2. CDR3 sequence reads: CASSLGTGPGELFF. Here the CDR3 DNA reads TGCGCCAGCAGCTTGGGGACAGGCCCCGGGGAGCTGTTTTTT.

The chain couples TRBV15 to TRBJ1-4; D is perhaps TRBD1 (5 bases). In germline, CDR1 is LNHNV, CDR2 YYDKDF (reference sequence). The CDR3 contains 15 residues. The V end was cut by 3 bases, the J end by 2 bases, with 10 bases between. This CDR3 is CATSSPGTTNEKLFF. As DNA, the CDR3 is TGTGCCACCAGCAGCCCAGGGACTACTAATGAAAAACTGTTTTTT.

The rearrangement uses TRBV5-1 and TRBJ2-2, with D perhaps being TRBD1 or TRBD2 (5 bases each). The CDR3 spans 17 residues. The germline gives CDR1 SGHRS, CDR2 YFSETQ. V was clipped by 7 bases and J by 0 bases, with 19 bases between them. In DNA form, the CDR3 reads TGCGCCAGCGGGGGAAAAGGGTTGGACGCGAACACCGGGGAGCTGTTTTTT. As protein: CASGGKGLDANTGELFF.

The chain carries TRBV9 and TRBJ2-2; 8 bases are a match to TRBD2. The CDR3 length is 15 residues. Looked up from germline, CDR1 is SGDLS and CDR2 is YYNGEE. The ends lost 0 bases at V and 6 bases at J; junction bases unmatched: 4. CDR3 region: CASSVGGGLPGELFF. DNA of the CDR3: TGTGCCAGCAGCGTAGGCGGGGGGCTCCCCGGGGAGCTGTTTTTT.

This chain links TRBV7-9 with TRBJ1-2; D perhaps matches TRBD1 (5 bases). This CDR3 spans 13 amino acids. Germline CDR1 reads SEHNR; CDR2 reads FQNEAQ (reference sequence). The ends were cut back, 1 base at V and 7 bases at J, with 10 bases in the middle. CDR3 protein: CASSLERDAGYTF. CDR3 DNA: TGTGCCAGCAGCTTAGAACGGGACGCTGGCTACACCTTC. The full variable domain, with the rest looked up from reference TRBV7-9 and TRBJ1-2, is DTGVSQNPRHKITKRGQNVTFRCDPISEHNRLYWYRQTLGQGPEFLTYFQNEAQLEKSRLLSDRFSAERPKGSFSTLEIQRTEQGDSAMYLCASSLERDAGYTFGSGTRLTVV.

The CDR3, as DNA: TGCGCCAGCAGCCTCCAGGGTTTCCCGGGAGAGACCCAGTACTTC. Its protein is CASSLQGFPGETQYF. V is TRBV5-1 and J is TRBJ2-5; D is possibly TRBD1 (5 bases). The V and J ends lost 4 bases and 4 bases respectively, with 17 bases between them. The CDR3 is made up of 15 amino acids. In germline, CDR1 is SGHRS, CDR2 YFSETQ.

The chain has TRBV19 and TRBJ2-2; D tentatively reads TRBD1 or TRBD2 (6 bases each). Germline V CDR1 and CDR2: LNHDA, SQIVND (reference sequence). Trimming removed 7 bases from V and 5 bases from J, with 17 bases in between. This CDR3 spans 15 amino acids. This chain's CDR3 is CASKDTGGRTGELFF. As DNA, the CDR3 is TGTGCCAGTAAGGACACTGGGGGGCGGACCGGGGAGCTGTTTTTT.

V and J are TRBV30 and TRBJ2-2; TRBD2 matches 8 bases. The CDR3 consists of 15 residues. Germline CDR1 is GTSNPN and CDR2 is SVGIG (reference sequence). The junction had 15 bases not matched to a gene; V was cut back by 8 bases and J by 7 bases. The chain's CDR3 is CALSGGANADGELFF. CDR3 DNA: TGTGCCCTGTCGGGGGGGGCCAATGCAGACGGGGAGCTGTTTTTT. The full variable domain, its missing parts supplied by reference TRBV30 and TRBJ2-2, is SQTIHQWPATLVQPVGSPLSLECTVEGTSNPNLYWYRQAAGRGLQLLFYSVGIGQISSEVPQNLSASRPQDRQFILSSKKLLLSDSGFYLCALSGGANADGELFFGEGSRLTVL.

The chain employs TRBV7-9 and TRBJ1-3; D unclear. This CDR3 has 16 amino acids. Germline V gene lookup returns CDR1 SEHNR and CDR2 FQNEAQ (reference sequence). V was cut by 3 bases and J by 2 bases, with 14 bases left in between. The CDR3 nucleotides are TGTGCCAGCAGCTTTTCCGGATCCCAGGCTGGAAACACCATATATTTT. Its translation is CASSFSGSQAGNTIYF.

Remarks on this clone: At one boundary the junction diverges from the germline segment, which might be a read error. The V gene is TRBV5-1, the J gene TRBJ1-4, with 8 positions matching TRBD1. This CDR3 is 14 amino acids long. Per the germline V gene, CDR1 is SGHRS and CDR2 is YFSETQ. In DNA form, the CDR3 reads TGCGCCAGCAGCTCGACAGGGGCTAAGGAAAAACTGTTTTTT. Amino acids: CASSSTGAKEKLFF.

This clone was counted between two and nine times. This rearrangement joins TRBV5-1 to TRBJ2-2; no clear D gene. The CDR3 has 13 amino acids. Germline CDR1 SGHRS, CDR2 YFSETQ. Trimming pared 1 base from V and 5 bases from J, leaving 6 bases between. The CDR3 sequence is CASSLIGTGELFF. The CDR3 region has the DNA TGCGCCAGCAGCTTGATCGGGACCGGGGAGCTGTTTTTT.

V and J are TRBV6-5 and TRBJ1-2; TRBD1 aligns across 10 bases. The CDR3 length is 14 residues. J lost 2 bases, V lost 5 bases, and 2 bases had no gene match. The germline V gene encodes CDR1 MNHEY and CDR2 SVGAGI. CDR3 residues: CASSRQGANYGYTF. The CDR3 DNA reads TGTGCCAGCAGTCGACAGGGGGCCAACTATGGCTACACCTTC.

The CDR3 DNA is TGCGCCAGCAGTCAATCCGCAGGGCCCTACGAGCAGTACTTC. Its translation: CASSQSAGPYEQYF. This rearrangement joins TRBV23-1 to TRBJ2-7; tentatively, D is TRBD1 (5 bases). TRBV23-1 is classed as an ORF, of uncertain function. The CDR3 has 14 amino acids. The ends were cut back, 0 bases at V and 2 bases at J, with 8 bases in the middle.

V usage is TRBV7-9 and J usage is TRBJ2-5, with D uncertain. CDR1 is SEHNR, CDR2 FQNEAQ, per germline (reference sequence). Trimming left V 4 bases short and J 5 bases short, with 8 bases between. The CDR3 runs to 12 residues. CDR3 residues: CASSSTTETQYF. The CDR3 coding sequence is TGTGCCAGCAGCTCCACAACGGAGACCCAGTACTTC.

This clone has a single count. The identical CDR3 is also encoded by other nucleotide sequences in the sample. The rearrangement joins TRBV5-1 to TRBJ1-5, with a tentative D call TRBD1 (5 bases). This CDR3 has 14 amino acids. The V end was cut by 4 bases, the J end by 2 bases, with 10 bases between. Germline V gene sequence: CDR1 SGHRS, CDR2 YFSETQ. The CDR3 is CASSPGQGNQPQHF. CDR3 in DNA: TGCGCCAGCAGCCCGGGGCAGGGCAATCAGCCCCAGCATTTT.

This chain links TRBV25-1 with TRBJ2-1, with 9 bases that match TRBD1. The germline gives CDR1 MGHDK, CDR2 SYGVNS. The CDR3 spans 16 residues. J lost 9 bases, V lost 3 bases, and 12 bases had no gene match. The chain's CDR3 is CASSDPAGTGSGEQFF. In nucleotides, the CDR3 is TGTGCCAGCAGTGATCCCGCCGGGACAGGGTCGGGTGAGCAGTTCTTC.

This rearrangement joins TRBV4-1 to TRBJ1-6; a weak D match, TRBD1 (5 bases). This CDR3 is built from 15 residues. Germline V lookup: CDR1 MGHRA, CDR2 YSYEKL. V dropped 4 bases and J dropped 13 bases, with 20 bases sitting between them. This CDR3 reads CASSRVGGTLFPLHF. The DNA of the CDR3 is TGCGCCAGCAGCCGAGTAGGAGGGACCCTTTTCCCCCTCCACTTT.

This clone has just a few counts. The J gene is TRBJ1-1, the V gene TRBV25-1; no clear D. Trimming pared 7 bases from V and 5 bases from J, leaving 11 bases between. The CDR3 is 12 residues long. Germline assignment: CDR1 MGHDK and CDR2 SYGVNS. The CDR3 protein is CASKWDWTEAFF. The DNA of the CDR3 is TGTGCCAGCAAGTGGGATTGGACTGAAGCTTTCTTT.

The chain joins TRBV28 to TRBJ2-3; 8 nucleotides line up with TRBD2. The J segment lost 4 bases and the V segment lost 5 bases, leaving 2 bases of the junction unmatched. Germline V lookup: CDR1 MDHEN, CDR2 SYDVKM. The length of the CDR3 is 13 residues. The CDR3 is CASSPGGPDTQYF. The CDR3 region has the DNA TGTGCCAGCAGTCCGGGGGGGCCAGATACGCAGTATTTT.

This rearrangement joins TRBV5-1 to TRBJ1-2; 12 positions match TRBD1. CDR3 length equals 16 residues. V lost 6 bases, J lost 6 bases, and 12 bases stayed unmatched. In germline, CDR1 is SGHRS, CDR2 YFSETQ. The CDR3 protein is CASIPFPGTGGNGYTF. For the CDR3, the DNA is TGCGCCAGCATACCCTTTCCCGGGACAGGGGGCAATGGCTACACCTTC.

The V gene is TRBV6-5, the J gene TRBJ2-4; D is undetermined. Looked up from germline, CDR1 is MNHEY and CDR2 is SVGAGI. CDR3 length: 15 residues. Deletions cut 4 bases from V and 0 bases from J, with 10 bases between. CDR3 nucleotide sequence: TGTGCCAGCAGTTCAATTGGTCTAGCCAAAAACATTCAGTACTTC. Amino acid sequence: CASSSIGLAKNIQYF.

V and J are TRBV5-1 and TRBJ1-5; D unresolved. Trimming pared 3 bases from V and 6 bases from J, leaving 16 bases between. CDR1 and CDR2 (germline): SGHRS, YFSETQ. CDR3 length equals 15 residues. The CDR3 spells CASSSSGEGSQPQHF. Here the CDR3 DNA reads TGCGCCAGCAGCTCGTCCGGGGAGGGTAGTCAGCCCCAGCATTTT.

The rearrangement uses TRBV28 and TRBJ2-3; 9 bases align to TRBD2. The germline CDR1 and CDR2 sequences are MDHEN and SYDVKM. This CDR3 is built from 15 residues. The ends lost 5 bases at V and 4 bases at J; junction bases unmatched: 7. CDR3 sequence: CASSGGGAGADTQYF. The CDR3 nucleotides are TGTGCCAGCAGTGGCGGGGGGGCGGGCGCAGATACGCAGTATTTT.

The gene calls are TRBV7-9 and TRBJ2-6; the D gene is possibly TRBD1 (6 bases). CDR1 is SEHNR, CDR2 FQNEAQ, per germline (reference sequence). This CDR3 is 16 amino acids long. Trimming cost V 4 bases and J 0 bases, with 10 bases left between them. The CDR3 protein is CASSSTGSSGANVLTF. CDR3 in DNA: TGTGCCAGCAGCTCCACAGGGTCCTCTGGGGCCAACGTCCTGACTTTC.

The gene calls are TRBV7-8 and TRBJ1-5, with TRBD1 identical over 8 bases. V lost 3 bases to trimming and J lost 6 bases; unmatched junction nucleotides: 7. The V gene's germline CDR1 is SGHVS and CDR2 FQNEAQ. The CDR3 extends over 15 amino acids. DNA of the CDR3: TGTGCCAGCAGCTTTGCACAGGGGGTTGGTCAGCCCCAGCATTTT. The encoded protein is CASSFAQGVGQPQHF.